The clone carrying this TCR beta chain was observed many times. Its antigen is as yet unknown. The sample is drawn from a study of early T cells in non-severe SARS-CoV-2 infection. In the study overall: Alpha and beta chains were unpaired, from unsorted whole-blood bulk RNA. Findings and limits, study-wide: Clonotype matching in VDJdb favored anti-spike CD8 responses and did not capture private and CD4 specificities.

Germline CDR1 reads MGHRA; CDR2 reads YSYEKL. The CDR3 is made up of 16 amino acids. Trimming pared 6 bases from V and 0 bases from J, leaving 15 bases between. Unique molecular identifiers were added to individual cDNA molecules. TCRdb used MiXCR to reprocess the 5' RACE reads, holding one entry per CDR3 protein. Of around 110,000 distinct CDR3 sequences listed, 11% were seen once; the top ten hold approximately 7.3%. The receptor's source is an adult who was a healthcare worker with PCR-confirmed SARS-CoV-2 infection or an uninfected control (not recorded which). The J gene is TRBJ1-3, the V gene TRBV4-1; unclear D gene. The sequencing input was whole blood. The CDR3 DNA is TGCGCCAGCAGTGATCCGGGGAGGAGCTCTGGAAACACCATATATTTT. Amino acid sequence: CASSDPGRSSGNTIYF.